The next 8 T cell receptor beta chains were all read from a single sample in a study of blood T cell repertoires in COVID-19. Produced via immunoSEQ multiplex PCR; TCRdb's table is partial and in-frame only. The sample yields some 17,000 clones, about 80% seen once. The sequenced sample consisted of peripheral blood. These receptors were obtained from a man older than 75 with acute or convalescent COVID-19.

The J gene is TRBJ1-1, the V gene TRBV7-2; TRBD1 agrees at 7 bases. Germline loops: CDR1 SGHTA, CDR2 FQGNSA. V lost 5 bases, J lost 3 bases, and 3 bases stayed unmatched. The CDR3 has 13 amino acids. The chain's CDR3 is CASSLQGYTEAFF. The CDR3 nucleotides read TGTGCCAGCAGCCTACAGGGGTACACTGAAGCTTTCTTT.

This clone has only a few counts. The chain is built from TRBV28 and TRBJ1-6, with D hard to call. The V and J ends lost 3 bases and 3 bases respectively, with 6 bases between them. Germline assignment: CDR1 MDHEN and CDR2 SYDVKM. The CDR3 covers 14 residues. CDR3 in DNA: TGTGCCAGCAGTTTCAACGGCTATAATTCACCCCTCCACTTT. Translation gives CASSFNGYNSPLHF. The full variable domain, with the rest looked up from reference TRBV28 and TRBJ1-6, is DVKVTQSSRYLVKRTGEKVFLECVQDMDHENMFWYRQDPGLGLRLIYFSYDVKMKEKGDIPEGYSVSREKKERFSLILESASTNQTSMYLCASSFNGYNSPLHFGNGTRLTVT.

V gene TRBV6-2 or TRBV6-3 combines with J gene TRBJ1-1; D is possibly TRBD1 (6 bases). Germline assignment: CDR1 MNHEY and CDR2 SVGEGT. Trimming stripped 2 bases from V and 4 bases from J, with 17 bases between. This CDR3 comprises 16 residues. The CDR3 spells CASSYTTGSVITEAFF. CDR3 DNA: TGTGCCAGCAGTTACACAACAGGGAGTGTAATCACTGAAGCTTTCTTT.

The count of this clone is one. This chain uses TRBV7-2 with TRBJ2-7; TRBD2 might be the D (6 bases). CDR3 length: 15 residues. V lost 5 bases, J lost 1 base, and 15 bases lay in between. The V gene's germline CDR1 is SGHTA and CDR2 FQGNSA. The CDR3 loop reads CASSRDGTLSYEQYF. Written as DNA, the CDR3 is TGTGCCAGCAGCCGCGACGGGACTTTATCCTACGAGCAGTACTTC.

V gene TRBV15 combines with J gene TRBJ1-2; 7 positions agree with TRBD1. The CDR3 covers 15 residues. Trimming at V came to 3 bases and at J to 0 bases, leaving 4 bases not matched to a gene. CDR1 LNHNV and CDR2 YYDKDF come from the germline V gene (reference sequence). The CDR3 loop reads CATSRGQGANYGYTF. CDR3 nucleotides: TGTGCCACCAGCAGGGGGCAGGGGGCTAACTATGGCTACACCTTC.

This clone has just a few counts. V is TRBV6-5 and J is TRBJ1-1, with no clear D. This CDR3 has 13 residues. V lost 6 bases to trimming and J lost 1 base, with 9 bases between them. The germline V gene has CDR1 MNHEY and CDR2 SVGAGI. As DNA, the CDR3 is TGTGCCAGCAGGCTACAGAAGAACACTGAAGCTTTCTTT. Protein sequence: CASRLQKNTEAFF.

The V gene is TRBV10-3, the J gene TRBJ1-5; D might be TRBD1 (5 bases). The V end lost 0 bases, the J end lost 1 base, and 10 bases lay between the germline ends. CDR3 size: 16 residues. The germline V gene has CDR1 ENHRY and CDR2 SYGVKD. CDR3 sequence (DNA): TGTGCCATCAGTGAGTCAGGGGCAGGCAGCAATCAGCCCCAGCATTTT. Protein product: CAISESGAGSNQPQHF.

The chain has TRBV7-2 and TRBJ2-1; D remains unclear. V was trimmed by 4 bases and J by 7 bases, leaving 14 bases between them. This CDR3 has 14 residues. Germline CDR1 and CDR2: SGHTA and FQGNSA. CDR3 sequence: CASSSHSRGNEQFF. Here the CDR3 DNA reads TGTGCCAGCAGCTCTCACTCCCGAGGAAATGAGCAGTTCTTC.